This note documents a single TCR beta chain sequence. As yet, its antigen is unknown. Carried by the TCR beta cDNA libraries were unique molecular identifiers. Each batch of about 1 to 11 million T cells produced around 460,000 cDNA molecules. TCRdb re-analysed the PCR reads in MiXCR, keeping a single row per CDR3 protein. The sample carries roughly 650,000 distinct CDR3 sequences, around 64% recorded once. This entry is derived from a study of post-analysis software for immune sequencing data. Overall study findings and caveats: Multiple sclerosis was associated with a significant reduction in normalized Chao1 diversity relative to controls.

Sequenced sample: blood. The sequence came from a girl aged 2-10 years with multiple sclerosis.

CDR3 sequence: CASSPPHVSYEQYF. As DNA, the CDR3 is TGTGCCAGCTCACCACCGCATGTCTCCTACGAGCAGTACTTC. The V gene is TRBV18, the J gene TRBJ2-7; no clear D. The length of the CDR3 is 14 residues. CDR1 and CDR2 (germline): KGHSH, LQKENI. V lost 0 bases and J lost 0, with 6 bases in between.